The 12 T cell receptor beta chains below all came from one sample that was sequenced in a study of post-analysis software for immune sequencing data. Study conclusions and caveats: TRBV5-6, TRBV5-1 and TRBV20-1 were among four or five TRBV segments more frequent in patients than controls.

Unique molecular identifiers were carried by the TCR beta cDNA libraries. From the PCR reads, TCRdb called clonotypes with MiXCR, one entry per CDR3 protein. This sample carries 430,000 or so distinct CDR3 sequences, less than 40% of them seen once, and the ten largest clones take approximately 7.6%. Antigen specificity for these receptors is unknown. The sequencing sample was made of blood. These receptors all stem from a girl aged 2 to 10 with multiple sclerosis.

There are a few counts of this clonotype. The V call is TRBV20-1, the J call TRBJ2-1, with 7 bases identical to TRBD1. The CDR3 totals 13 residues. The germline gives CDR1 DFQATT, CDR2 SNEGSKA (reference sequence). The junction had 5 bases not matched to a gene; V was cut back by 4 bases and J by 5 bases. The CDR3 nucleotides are TGCAGTGCTACCGGGACAGACGACAATGAGCAGTTCTTC. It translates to CSATGTDDNEQFF.

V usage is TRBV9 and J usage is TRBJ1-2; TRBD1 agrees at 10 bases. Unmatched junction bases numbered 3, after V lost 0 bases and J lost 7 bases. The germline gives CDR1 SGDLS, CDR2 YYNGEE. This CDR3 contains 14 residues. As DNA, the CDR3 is TGTGCCAGCAGCGTAGCGACAGGGGGCCGTGGCTACACCTTC. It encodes CASSVATGGRGYTF.

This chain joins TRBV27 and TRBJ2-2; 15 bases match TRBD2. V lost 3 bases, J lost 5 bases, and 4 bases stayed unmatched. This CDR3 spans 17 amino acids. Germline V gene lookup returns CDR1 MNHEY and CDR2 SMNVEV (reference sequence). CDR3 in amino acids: CASSLWGLAGGTGELFF. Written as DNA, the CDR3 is TGTGCCAGCAGTTTGTGGGGACTAGCGGGAGGAACCGGGGAGCTGTTTTTT.

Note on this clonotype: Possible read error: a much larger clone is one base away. This chain's CDR3 is CTSSLSGQGRETQYF. CDR3 coding DNA: TGTACCAGCAGCTTGTCGGGACAGGGAAGGGAGACCCAGTACTTC. The chain combines TRBV7-3 with TRBJ2-5; 9 bases line up with TRBD1. Looked up from germline, CDR1 is SGHTA and CDR2 is FQGTGA. This CDR3 comprises 15 residues.

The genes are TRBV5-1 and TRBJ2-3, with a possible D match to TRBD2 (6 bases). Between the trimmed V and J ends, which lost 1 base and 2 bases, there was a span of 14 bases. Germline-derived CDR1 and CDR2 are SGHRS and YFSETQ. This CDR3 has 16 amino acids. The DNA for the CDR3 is TGCGCCAGCAGCTTGTTCCGTGGCGGGGACACAGATACGCAGTATTTT. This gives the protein CASSLFRGGDTDTQYF.

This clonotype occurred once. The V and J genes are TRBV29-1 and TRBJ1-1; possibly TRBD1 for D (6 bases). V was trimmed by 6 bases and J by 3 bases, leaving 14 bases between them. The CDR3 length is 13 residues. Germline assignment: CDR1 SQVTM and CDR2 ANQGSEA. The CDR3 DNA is TGCAGCGTCCAGGGGCATATGGACACTGAAGCTTTCTTT. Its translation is CSVQGHMDTEAFF. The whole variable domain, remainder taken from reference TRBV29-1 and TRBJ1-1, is SAVISQKPSRDICQRGTSLTIQCQVDSQVTMMFWYRQQPGQSLTLIATANQGSEATYESGFVIDKFPISRPNLTFSTLTVSNMSPEDSSIYLCSVQGHMDTEAFFGQGTRLTVV.

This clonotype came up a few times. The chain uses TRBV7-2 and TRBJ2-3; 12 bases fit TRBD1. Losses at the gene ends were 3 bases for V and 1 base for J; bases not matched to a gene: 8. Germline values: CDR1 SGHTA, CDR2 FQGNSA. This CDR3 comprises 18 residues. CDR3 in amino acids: CASSFGGQGAEGTDTQYF. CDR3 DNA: TGTGCCAGCAGCTTCGGGGGACAGGGGGCGGAGGGCACAGATACGCAGTATTTT.

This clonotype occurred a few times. Here the CDR3 reads CASSPGPGDAYEQYF. CDR3 in DNA: TGTGCCAGCAGCCCCGGACCTGGAGACGCCTACGAGCAGTACTTC. This chain joins TRBV5-5 and TRBJ2-7; D not resolved. V was trimmed by 4 bases and J by 2 bases, leaving 16 bases between them. The CDR3 loop spans 15 amino acids. Per germline, CDR1 SGHKS and CDR2 YYEKEE (reference sequence).

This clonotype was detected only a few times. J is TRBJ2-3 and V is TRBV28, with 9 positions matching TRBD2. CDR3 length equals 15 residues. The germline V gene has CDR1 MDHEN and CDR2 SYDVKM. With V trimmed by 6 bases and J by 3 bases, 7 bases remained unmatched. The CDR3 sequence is CASSFSGSGTDTQYF. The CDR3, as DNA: TGTGCCAGCAGCTTTAGCGGGAGTGGGACAGATACGCAGTATTTT.

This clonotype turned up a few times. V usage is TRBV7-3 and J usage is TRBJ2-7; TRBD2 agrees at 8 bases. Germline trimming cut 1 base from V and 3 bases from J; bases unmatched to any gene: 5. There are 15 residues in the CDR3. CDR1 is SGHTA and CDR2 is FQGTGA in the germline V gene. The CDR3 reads CASSLMAGGLYEQYF. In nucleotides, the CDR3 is TGTGCCAGCAGCTTAATGGCGGGGGGTCTCTACGAGCAGTACTTC.

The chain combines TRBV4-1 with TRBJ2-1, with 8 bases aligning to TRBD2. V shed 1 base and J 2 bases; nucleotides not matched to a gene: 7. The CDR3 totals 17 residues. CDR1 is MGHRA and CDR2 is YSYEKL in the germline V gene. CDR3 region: CASSQAGTRRAYNEQFF. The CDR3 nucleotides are TGCGCCAGCAGCCAAGCTGGGACTAGGAGAGCCTACAATGAGCAGTTCTTC.

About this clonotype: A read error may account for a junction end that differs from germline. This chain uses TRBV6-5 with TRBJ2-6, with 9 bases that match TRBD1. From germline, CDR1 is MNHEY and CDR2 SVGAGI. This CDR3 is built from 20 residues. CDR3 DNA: TGTGCCAGCAGTTACTCAGGGGTTGGGACAGGGCCCTCTGGGGCCAACGCCCTGACTTTC. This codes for CASSYSGVGTGPSGANALTF.